The 18 T cell receptor beta chains given below trace back to one sample, sequenced in a study of T cell responses to AZD1222 COVID-19 vaccine. Some clones are missing from TCRdb's copy, which holds only in-frame ones; the method was immunoSEQ multiplex PCR. The sample gives roughly 150,000 clones, around 89% of which show up once; around 3% is in the top ten. This specimen consisted of peripheral blood, obtained 28 days after the second AZD1222 dose. These receptors all come from an adult who received the AZD1222 COVID-19 vaccine.

CDR3 nucleotide sequence: TGTGCCTGGAGTGGGGACTATCGGCACAACAATGAGCAGTTCTTC. It translates to CAWSGDYRHNNEQFF. This sequence joins TRBV30 and TRBJ2-1, with 7 bases aligning to TRBD2. V lost 1 base and J lost 5; bases outside the gene matches: 8. Per germline, CDR1 GTSNPN and CDR2 SVGIG (reference sequence). The CDR3 is 15 residues long.

The gene calls are TRBV15 and TRBJ2-4, with 7 bases identical to TRBD1. Germline CDR1 reads LNHNV; CDR2 reads YYDKDF (reference sequence). The V and J ends lost 3 bases and 8 bases, in that order; junction bases with no gene match: 7. CDR3 length: 14 residues. The CDR3 sequence: CATSSSGTAYIQYF. The CDR3 nucleotides read TGTGCCACCAGCAGCTCCGGGACAGCTTACATTCAGTACTTC.

This chain links TRBV3-1 (or the pseudogene TRBV3-2) with TRBJ1-5, with 10 positions matching TRBD1. This CDR3 has 16 amino acids. CDR1 and CDR2 from the germline V gene are LGHDT and YNNKEL (reference sequence). Trimming at V came to 1 base and at J to 4 bases, leaving 4 bases not matched to a gene. The CDR3, as DNA: TGTGCCAGCAGCCAAGGTTCGGACAGGGGGAATCAGCCCCAGCATTTT. Amino acids: CASSQGSDRGNQPQHF.

The chain uses TRBV28 and TRBJ1-4; D perhaps matches TRBD1 (6 bases). Deletions cut 6 bases from V and 7 bases from J, with 15 bases between. This CDR3 spans 14 amino acids. CDR1 MDHEN and CDR2 SYDVKM come from the germline V gene. Here the CDR3 reads CASRAGTGSEKLFF. CDR3 nucleotides: TGTGCCAGCAGGGCCGGAACAGGGAGTGAAAAACTGTTTTTT. The full variable domain, with the rest looked up from reference TRBV28 and TRBJ1-4, is DVKVTQSSRYLVKRTGEKVFLECVQDMDHENMFWYRQDPGLGLRLIYFSYDVKMKEKGDIPEGYSVSREKKERFSLILESASTNQTSMYLCASRAGTGSEKLFFGSGTQLSVL.

This clone has a single count. The V call is TRBV7-9, the J call TRBJ2-7, with a tentative D call TRBD2 (7 bases). In germline, CDR1 is SEHNR, CDR2 FQNEAQ (reference sequence). The ends were cut back, 6 bases at V and 0 bases at J, with 12 bases in the middle. The CDR3 spans 14 residues. In nucleotides, the CDR3 is TGTGCCAGCAGTAGGGGGGGCGGCTCCTACGAGCAGTACTTC. Protein product: CASSRGGGSYEQYF.

Here the CDR3 DNA reads TGTGCCAGCAGCTCCAGGACAGGGCAAGAGACCCAGTACTTC. It is translated as CASSSRTGQETQYF. The chain joins TRBV9 to TRBJ2-5; 8 bases match TRBD1. CDR3 length: 14 residues. CDR1 SGDLS and CDR2 YYNGEE come from the germline V gene. The V segment lost 4 bases and the J segment 2 bases; nucleotides outside the gene matches: 4. The entire variable domain, with the rest obtained from reference TRBV9 and TRBJ2-5, is as follows: DSGVTQTPKHLITATGQRVTLRCSPRSGDLSVYWYQQSLDQGLQFLIQYYNGEERAKGNILERFSAQQFPDLHSELNLSSLELGDSALYFCASSSRTGQETQYFGPGTRLLVL.

The rearrangement links TRBV5-6 to TRBJ1-6, with TRBD1 as a possible D gene (5 bases). Trimming removed 3 bases at V and 3 bases at J, with 7 bases between. From germline, CDR1 is SGHDT and CDR2 YYEEEE. This CDR3 comprises 14 residues. The CDR3 DNA sequence: TGTGCCAGCAGCTGGGACGGCTATAATTCACCCCTCCACTTT. It encodes CASSWDGYNSPLHF.

The chain is built from TRBV27 and TRBJ2-3; D is perhaps TRBD2 (7 bases). CDR1 and CDR2 (germline): MNHEY, SMNVEV (reference sequence). The CDR3 spans 14 residues. Between the trimmed V and J ends, which lost 8 bases and 3 bases, there was a span of 15 bases. The CDR3 nucleotides read TGTGCCAGCCATAGGGGGGGCGCGACAGATACGCAGTATTTT. Protein sequence: CASHRGGATDTQYF.

This clone has only a few counts. This sequence joins TRBV6-5 and TRBJ2-6; D uncertain. The CDR3 is 16 residues long. With 4 bases removed from V and 4 bases from J, the gap between germline ends came to 14 bases. Germline values: CDR1 MNHEY, CDR2 SVGAGI. The CDR3 DNA is TGTGCCAGCAGTTCCCCCGTGGATACCGGGGCCAACGTCCTGACTTTC. Its protein product is CASSSPVDTGANVLTF.

As concerns this clone: Its ends do not fully match the called genes, so a read error is possible. The CDR3 reads CASSPGPVGETQYF. Here the CDR3 DNA reads TGTGCTAGCAGCCCCGGGCCGGTGGGGGAGACCCAGTACTTC. J is TRBJ2-5 and V is TRBV7-7, with unresolved D. This CDR3 contains 14 residues. Germline V gives CDR1 SSHAT, CDR2 FNYEAQ (reference sequence).

The chain joins TRBV3-1 (or the pseudogene TRBV3-2) to TRBJ1-5, with D unclear. Trimming left V 4 bases short and J 5 bases short, with 12 bases between. The germline gives CDR1 LGHDT, CDR2 YNNKEL (reference sequence). The CDR3 consists of 14 residues. The CDR3 spells CASSRGSADQPQHF. The DNA of the CDR3 is TGTGCCAGCAGCCGTGGGTCAGCCGATCAGCCCCAGCATTTT.

The rearrangement uses TRBV23-1 and TRBJ1-4, with 12 bases matching TRBD1. TRBV23-1 is sorted into the ORF group, with uncertain function. After removal of 8 bases from V and 7 bases from J, the junction contained 14 bases not matched to a gene. CDR3 length: 17 residues. The CDR3 here is CASGSGTGGRMGEKLFF. The CDR3, as DNA: TGCGCCAGCGGATCCGGGACAGGGGGCAGGATGGGTGAAAAACTGTTTTTT.

V gene TRBV4-1 combines with J gene TRBJ2-1, with 7 nucleotides matching TRBD2. Germline CDR1 reads MGHRA; CDR2 reads YSYEKL. J lost 10 bases, V lost 4 bases, and 7 bases had no gene match. This CDR3 contains 13 residues. CDR3 in amino acids: CASSPGGSLEQFF. The CDR3, as DNA: TGCGCCAGCAGCCCGGGGGGTAGTCTAGAGCAGTTCTTC.

The gene calls are TRBV28 and TRBJ1-6; weak D call: TRBD1 (5 bases). Germline assignment: CDR1 MDHEN and CDR2 SYDVKM. This CDR3 contains 16 residues. V shed 5 bases and J shed 8 bases, with 19 bases lying between them. In DNA form, the CDR3 reads TGTGCCAGCAGTGAGCCTCCCGGGACGCCGTATTCACCCCTCCACTTT. This sequence encodes CASSEPPGTPYSPLHF.

The chain couples TRBV30 to TRBJ1-5, with D possibly being TRBD1 (5 bases). The germline V gene encodes CDR1 GTSNPN and CDR2 SVGIG (reference sequence). V was pared by 2 bases and J by 6 bases, with 20 bases between. The CDR3 spans 16 residues. CDR3 sequence: CAWSMAGRGASQPQHF. CDR3 DNA sequence: TGTGCCTGGAGTATGGCAGGGCGGGGAGCGAGTCAGCCCCAGCATTTT.

The CDR3 DNA reads TGTGCCAGCAGCTTAGCAAGGACAGCCTCCTACAATGAGCAGTTCTTC. Amino acids: CASSLARTASYNEQFF. The genes are TRBV7-2 and TRBJ2-1; tentative D call: TRBD1 (6 bases). Germline assignment: CDR1 SGHTA and CDR2 FQGNSA. The germline V and J ends were trimmed by 0 bases and 0 bases, with 9 bases remaining between them. The CDR3 length is 16 residues.

V and J are TRBV5-6 and TRBJ2-7, with TRBD2 matching 7 bases. The V gene end was trimmed by 0 bases and the J gene end by 3 bases; junction bases not matched to a gene: 0. Per germline, CDR1 SGHDT and CDR2 YYEEEE. The CDR3 is 13 amino acids. CDR3 sequence: CASSLASGYEQYF. The CDR3, as DNA: TGTGCCAGCAGCTTGGCTAGCGGCTACGAGCAGTACTTC.

The genes are TRBV3-1 (or the pseudogene TRBV3-2) and TRBJ2-2; possible D gene TRBD1, 5 bases. Germline lookup yields CDR1 LGHDT and CDR2 YNNKEL (reference sequence). The germline V and J ends were trimmed by 2 bases and 3 bases, with 13 bases remaining between them. The CDR3 extends over 16 amino acids. Here the CDR3 DNA reads TGTGCCAGCAGCCAAACCAGGGCTACCGACACCGGGGAGCTGTTTTTT. Translated, it gives CASSQTRATDTGELFF.